Listed here is a single TCR beta chain. Its cognate antigen is unknown. This entry comes from a study of OX40 agonist ivuxolimab in advanced cancers. At the level of the study: Patients enrolled in dose escalation were diagnosed with hepatocellular carcinoma, melanoma, renal cell or head and neck cancer.

CDR3 length: 15 residues. Germline V gene lookup returns CDR1 MDHEN and CDR2 SYDVKM. With 3 bases removed from V and 2 bases from J, the gap between germline ends came to 11 bases. TCRdb's copy holds only in-frame clones and misses some; the assay was immunoSEQ multiplex PCR. Of 65,000 or so clones listed, 85% to 95% were seen once; the top ten hold 13%. Study-level results: More expanded clones were found, on average, in CD8+ than in CD4+ T cells. CD4+ and CD8+ blood T cells expanded clonally by week 6 at 0.1 to 3.0 mg/kg.

V gene TRBV28 combines with J gene TRBJ2-1; possibly TRBD1 or TRBD2 for D (5 bases each). The sample was CD4+ or CD8+ T cells sorted from blood, taken in a trial of the OX40 agonist ivuxolimab. This receptor was identified in an adult with an advanced solid tumor such as melanoma, head and neck, liver or kidney cancer. CDR3 amino acids: CASSFRGNTYNEQFF. The CDR3 nucleotides are TGTGCCAGCAGTTTTCGGGGCAACACCTACAATGAGCAGTTCTTC.